A single sample is the source of the 18 T cell receptor beta chains below, sequenced in a study of molecular identifiers for immune sequencing clone quantification. Using its own MiXCR run on the PCR reads, TCRdb lists one record per CDR3 protein. The sample consists of about 36,000 distinct CDR3 sequences, about 19% of them appearing once. Sample: naive CD8+ T cells from blood, with Jurkat cell RNA spiked in. The subset: FACS-sorted CD8+CD4-CCR7+CD45RA+ naive T cells. These receptors all come from a human donor in good health. Some libraries in this study had Jurkat cell RNA spiked in.

V usage is TRBV6-1 and J usage is TRBJ2-7, with D perhaps given as TRBD1 or TRBD2 (5 bases each). Trimming shortened V by 6 bases and J by 4 bases, and 19 bases separated the two germline ends. Germline assignment: CDR1 MNHNS and CDR2 SASEGT. The CDR3 length is 15 residues. Here the CDR3 reads CASSQRTGRGYEQYF. The CDR3 DNA follows: TGTGCCAGCAGCCAACGTACAGGCCGCGGGTACGAGCAGTACTTC.

In this sample, this clonotype turned up many times. The genes are TRBV4-1 and TRBJ1-2; 12 nucleotides align to TRBD1. V lost 5 bases to trimming and J lost 8 bases; unmatched junction nucleotides: 6. This CDR3 is built from 14 residues. From germline, CDR1 is MGHRA and CDR2 YSYEKL. The CDR3 DNA is TGCGCCAGCAGCAAGGGACAGGGGGCGGACGGCTACACCTTC. Amino acid sequence: CASSKGQGADGYTF.

This clonotype has at least ten counts. The chain combines TRBV12-3 or TRBV12-4 with TRBJ2-3; TRBD1 might be the D (5 bases). The CDR3 spans 16 residues. Trimming pared 1 base from V and 6 bases from J, leaving 17 bases between. CDR3 DNA: TGTGCCAGCAGTTTAGTTCGACAGCCACCTGAGGATACGCAGTATTTT. This sequence encodes CASSLVRQPPEDTQYF.

This clonotype appeared a single time. Given a much more abundant clone one base away, this may be a read error. This chain uses TRBV12-3 or TRBV12-4 with TRBJ2-3; D possibly corresponds to TRBD2 (7 bases). The CDR3 loop spans 15 amino acids. V lost 0 bases, J lost 5 bases, and 12 bases lay in between. CDR3 sequence: CASSLAGGPRDTQYF. The CDR3 region has the DNA TGTGCCAGCAGTTTAGCGGGGGGGCCAAGAGATACGCAGTATTTT.

Worth noting for this clonotype: A read error is possible here, since a much larger clone lies one base away. This chain connects TRBV4-2 to TRBJ1-1; D is ambiguous. In germline, CDR1 is LGHNA, CDR2 YNFKEQ. CDR3 length: 13 amino acids. The CDR3 coding sequence is TGTGCCAGCAGCCAATTCTGGGGTTCGGAAGCTTCCTTT. Translation gives CASSQFWGSEASF.

Ten or more counts support this clonotype. The junction does not match germline at one end; this may be a read error. The gene calls are TRBV7-7 and TRBJ2-5; D possibly matches TRBD1 or TRBD2 (6 bases each). From germline, CDR1 is SSHAT and CDR2 FNYEAQ (reference sequence). The CDR3 loop spans 15 amino acids. The chain's CDR3 is CASSLADSTQETQYF. Here the CDR3 DNA reads TGTGCTAGCAGCTTAGCGGACAGCACCCAAGAGACCCAGTACTTC.

This clonotype was seen repeatedly, ten times or more. The chain joins TRBV4-3 to TRBJ2-3, with a possible D match to TRBD2 (5 bases). The germline V gene encodes CDR1 LGHNA and CDR2 YSLEER. The CDR3 totals 15 residues. V was cut by 2 bases and J by 2 bases, with 11 bases left in between. This CDR3 reads CASSQSRGFTDTQYF. The CDR3 DNA is TGCGCCAGCAGCCAAAGTCGGGGTTTCACAGATACGCAGTATTTT.

The table lists this clonotype with a few counts. The chain uses TRBV12-3 or TRBV12-4 and TRBJ2-5; a possible D gene is TRBD2 (6 bases). With 0 bases removed from V and 2 bases from J, the gap between germline ends came to 10 bases. CDR3 size: 15 residues. The chain's CDR3 is CASSLAWGVQETQYF. The CDR3 DNA follows: TGTGCCAGCAGTTTAGCGTGGGGGGTTCAAGAGACCCAGTACTTC.

Of note for this clonotype: This could be a read error, since a much larger clone is one nucleotide away. V usage is TRBV12-3 or TRBV12-4 and J usage is TRBJ2-5, with D possibly being TRBD2 (6 bases). CDR3 size: 14 residues. Here the CDR3 reads CANSSSGSQETQYF. The CDR3, as DNA: TGTGCCAACAGTTCGAGCGGGTCCCAAGAGACCCAGTACTTC.

The V gene is TRBV27, the J gene TRBJ2-1; D unresolved. There are 12 residues in the CDR3. V lost 11 bases to trimming and J lost 0 bases, with 8 bases between them. CDR1 MNHEY and CDR2 SMNVEV come from the germline V gene (reference sequence). The CDR3 loop is CAQTRSYNEQFF. The DNA of the CDR3 is TGTGCCCAGACCCGCTCCTACAATGAGCAGTTCTTC.

As regards this clonotype: A read error may explain this, as a much larger clone is one base away. V is TRBV7-8 and J is TRBJ2-3, with D maybe TRBD2 (7 bases). From germline, CDR1 is SGHVS and CDR2 FQNEAQ. This CDR3 spans 16 amino acids. The V and J ends lost 1 base and 1 base respectively, with 12 bases between them. CDR3 in amino acids: CASSLVGGGRTDTQYF. CDR3 nucleotides: TGTGCCAGCAGCTTAGTGGGGGGGGGGCGCACAGATACGCAGTATTTT.

This clonotype has only a few counts. CDR3 region: CAWTTGSGYEQYF. The CDR3 DNA sequence: TGTGCCTGGACGACAGGGTCAGGCTACGAGCAGTACTTC. This chain uses TRBV30 with TRBJ2-7, with TRBD1 matching 7 bases. Germline values: CDR1 GTSNPN, CDR2 SVGIG (reference sequence). V dropped 4 bases and J dropped 3; count of bases not matched to a gene: 6. CDR3 size: 13 residues.

This clonotype was observed at least ten times. The V gene is TRBV30, the J gene TRBJ2-3, with D perhaps TRBD1 (6 bases). Germline CDR1 GTSNPN, CDR2 SVGIG (reference sequence). Between the trimmed V and J ends, which lost 5 bases and 10 bases, there was a span of 13 bases. This CDR3 contains 11 residues. CDR3: CAWDRGLAQYF. The CDR3 DNA follows: TGTGCCTGGGATAGGGGGTTGGCGCAGTATTTT.

V gene TRBV4-1 combines with J gene TRBJ2-7, with D possibly being TRBD2 (7 bases). Germline V gene lookup returns CDR1 MGHRA and CDR2 YSYEKL. Trimming removed 2 bases from V and 3 bases from J, with 17 bases in between. CDR3 length equals 16 residues. This chain's CDR3 is CASSQLFGGQIYEQYF. As DNA, the CDR3 is TGCGCCAGCAGCCAACTGTTCGGGGGGCAAATCTACGAGCAGTACTTC.

To note about this clonotype: Being one base from a much bigger clone, this may be a read error. This chain links TRBV2 with TRBJ2-7; 8 bases line up with TRBD2. The germline CDR1 and CDR2 sequences are SNHLY and FYNNEI. The CDR3 is made up of 15 amino acids. The CDR3 DNA follows: TGTGCCAGCACTCCCCTCCGGGAGGGCCAGTACGAGCGGTACTTC. It translates to CASTPLREGQYERYF. The full variable domain, completed using reference TRBV2 and TRBJ2-7, is EPEVTQTPSHQVTQMGQEVILRCVPISNHLYFYWYRQILGQKVEFLVSFYNNEISEKSEIFDDQFSVERPDGSNFTLKIRSTKLEDSAMYFCASTPLREGQYERYFGPGTRLTVT.

This clonotype came up many times. V is TRBV5-4 and J is TRBJ2-2; D is ambiguous. The CDR3 consists of 14 residues. The V end was cut by 2 bases, the J end by 4 bases, with 9 bases between. Germline V gene data show CDR1 as SGHNT and CDR2 as YYREEE (reference sequence). CDR3 sequence (DNA): TGTGCCAGCAGCTTCTGGGGATCCACCGGGGAGCTGTTTTTT. This gives the protein CASSFWGSTGELFF.

This clonotype occurred many times. The V and J genes are TRBV5-4 and TRBJ2-7; no firm D call. Per germline, CDR1 SGHNT and CDR2 YYREEE (reference sequence). The CDR3 extends over 12 amino acids. V lost 2 bases to trimming and J lost 4 bases, with 7 bases between them. The CDR3 nucleotides are TGTGCCAGCAGCTTATTTTCGTACGAGCAGTACTTC. Translated, it gives CASSLFSYEQYF.

This clonotype was counted many times. This chain links TRBV12-3 or TRBV12-4 with TRBJ1-1, with TRBD1 matching 7 bases. This CDR3 region has 12 residues. V was clipped by 8 bases and J by 8 bases; unmatched bases: 8. The CDR3 region is CASSTGDLEAFF. The CDR3 nucleotides are TGTGCCAGCTCAACAGGGGATCTGGAAGCTTTCTTT.